Following are 24 T cell receptor beta chains from one sample sequenced in a study of CD8+ T cells in alopecia areata. cDNA serving as the sequencing template came from extracted, reverse transcribed RNA. Repertoires were generated with immunoSEQ multiplex PCR, while TCRdb's copy carries only in-frame clones and drops some. In the table there are more than 100,000 clones, 85% to 90% of which are singletons. Treatment meaning: oral pan-JAK inhibitor, 5-10 mg twice daily. The sequenced sample was CD8+ T cells sorted from blood, obtained around week 31, from a patient treated with tofacitinib. These receptors were taken from a human donor with alopecia areata.

This clone was recorded a few times. The J gene is TRBJ2-4, the V gene TRBV23-1; D gene ambiguous. TRBV23-1 is known as an ORF, though its function is uncertain. The germline V and J ends were trimmed by 10 bases and 0 bases, with 4 bases remaining between them. This CDR3 has 11 residues. CDR3 in amino acids: CAMIAKNIQYF. The CDR3 DNA reads TGCGCCATGATAGCCAAAAACATTCAGTACTTC.

V and J are TRBV4-1 and TRBJ1-1; no reliable D call. Trimming removed 0 bases from V and 0 bases from J, with 17 bases in between. CDR3 length: 18 amino acids. The germline V gene has CDR1 MGHRA and CDR2 YSYEKL. This CDR3 reads CASSQDRLLTWMNTEAFF. The CDR3 DNA follows: TGCGCCAGCAGCCAAGATCGCCTCTTGACCTGGATGAACACTGAAGCTTTCTTT.

The chain carries TRBV4-1 and TRBJ2-1; TRBD2 matches 7 bases. After removal of 1 base from V and 5 bases from J, the junction contained 2 bases not matched to a gene. Germline V lookup: CDR1 MGHRA, CDR2 YSYEKL. The CDR3 length is 14 residues. CDR3 DNA sequence: TGCGCCAGCAGCCAAGCTGGACTAGACAATGAGCAGTTCTTC. Its translation: CASSQAGLDNEQFF.

This chain joins TRBV29-1 and TRBJ2-5, with D unresolved. The DNA end lines up better with TRBJ2-7; the J call may be wrong. CDR1 is SQVTM and CDR2 is ANQGSEA in the germline V gene. This CDR3 spans 11 amino acids. In nucleotides, the CDR3 is TGCAGCGTGTCGATCTCCTACGAGCAGTACTTC. Its translation is CSVSISYEQYF.

J is TRBJ2-1 and V is TRBV9; D is undetermined. Trimming stripped 5 bases from V and 12 bases from J, with 12 bases between. This CDR3 is built from 11 residues. Germline V CDR1 and CDR2: SGDLS, YYNGEE. CDR3: CASRNSSRQFF. The CDR3 DNA reads as TGTGCCAGCAGGAATAGCAGCCGGCAGTTCTTC.

The chain uses TRBV7-9 and TRBJ1-2; 9 bases line up with TRBD1. The CDR3 is 17 residues long. V was clipped by 5 bases and J by 3 bases; unmatched bases: 13. The V gene's germline CDR1 is SEHNR and CDR2 FQNEAQ (reference sequence). The CDR3 DNA sequence: TGTGCCAGCAGCGCTACATCCGGGACAGGGCCTTACTATGGCTACACCTTC. Translating gives CASSATSGTGPYYGYTF.

The rearrangement links TRBV5-1 to TRBJ2-2; no reliable D call. In germline, CDR1 is SGHRS, CDR2 YFSETQ. This CDR3 is built from 14 residues. V was shortened by 4 bases and J by 1 base, with 8 bases between the two germline ends. The CDR3 spells CASSDERNTGELFF. As DNA, the CDR3 is TGCGCCAGCAGCGACGAAAGGAACACCGGGGAGCTGTTTTTT. The variable domain in full, completed from reference TRBV5-1 and TRBJ2-2, reads KAGVTQTPRYLIKTRGQQVTLSCSPISGHRSVSWYQQTPGQGLQFLFEYFSETQRNKGNFPGRFSGRQFSNSRSEMNVSTLELGDSALYLCASSDERNTGELFFGEGSRLTVL.

This chain links TRBV30 with TRBJ2-5; the D is unclear. The DNA end is a closer match to TRBJ2-7, so the J assignment may be wrong. This CDR3 contains 11 residues. CDR1 GTSNPN and CDR2 SVGIG come from the germline V gene (reference sequence). CDR3 coding DNA: TGTGCCTGGAGTGTAACCGACGAGCAGTACTTC. Translation gives CAWSVTDEQYF.

The V call is TRBV2, the J call TRBJ2-1; D is ambiguous. The CDR3 loop spans 15 amino acids. Germline V lookup: CDR1 SNHLY, CDR2 FYNNEI. With 5 bases removed from V and 0 bases from J, the gap between germline ends came to 11 bases. CDR3 DNA sequence: TGTGCCAGCAGTCCCGACGCATACTCCTACAATGAGCAGTTCTTC. It translates to CASSPDAYSYNEQFF.

This chain links TRBV6-1 with TRBJ2-3; 12 bases are a match to TRBD2. Per germline, CDR1 MNHNS and CDR2 SASEGT. The CDR3 has 16 residues. J gave up 6 bases and V 3 bases, and 7 bases lay outside the gene matches. The CDR3 loop reads CASSEWTSGAGDTQYF. In nucleotides, the CDR3 is TGTGCCAGCAGTGAGTGGACTAGCGGGGCCGGTGATACGCAGTATTTT.

This clone was seen only a few times. The chain is built from TRBV2 and TRBJ2-1; D is perhaps TRBD1 (5 bases). This CDR3 is built from 11 residues. Germline CDR1 is SNHLY and CDR2 is FYNNEI. V lost 8 bases and J 5 bases, leaving 7 bases between the germline ends. In DNA form, the CDR3 reads TGTGCCAGCTTACAGGACAATGAGCAGTTCTTC. Amino acid sequence: CASLQDNEQFF.

This clone was seen just once. The chain combines TRBV4-2 with TRBJ1-2; D remains unclear. CDR3 size: 16 residues. V shed 0 bases and J shed 6 bases, with 17 bases lying between them. In germline, CDR1 is LGHNA, CDR2 YNFKEQ. CDR3 loop: CASSQDTGLRRDGYTF. CDR3 nucleotides: TGTGCCAGCAGCCAAGATACTGGCCTTCGCAGAGATGGCTACACCTTC.

The rearrangement joins TRBV4-1 to TRBJ2-7; 7 nucleotides match TRBD2. Germline CDR1 reads MGHRA; CDR2 reads YSYEKL. V was clipped by 1 base and J by 5 bases; unmatched bases: 14. CDR3 length: 17 residues. CDR3 protein: CASSQALNPAGIDEQYF. As DNA, the CDR3 is TGCGCCAGCAGCCAAGCCCTAAACCCAGCGGGAATTGACGAGCAGTACTTC.

V is TRBV6-5 and J is TRBJ2-7, with a tentative D call TRBD2 (5 bases). Germline values: CDR1 MNHEY, CDR2 SVGAGI. This CDR3 has 13 residues. V dropped 8 bases and J dropped 2 bases, with 13 bases sitting between them. CDR3 amino acids: CASEGPPTYEQYF. CDR3 nucleotides: TGTGCCAGCGAGGGCCCCCCGACCTACGAGCAGTACTTC.

The chain couples TRBV7-9 to TRBJ2-1, with D unresolved. The V end lost 0 bases, the J end lost 3 bases, and 6 bases lay between the germline ends. This CDR3 spans 14 amino acids. Germline lookup yields CDR1 SEHNR and CDR2 FQNEAQ (reference sequence). This CDR3 reads CASSLAPRYNEQFF. As DNA, the CDR3 is TGTGCCAGCAGCTTAGCGCCCCGCTACAATGAGCAGTTCTTC.

V gene TRBV19 combines with J gene TRBJ2-3, with D unresolved. Germline CDR1 and CDR2: LNHDA and SQIVND (reference sequence). Trimming cost V 10 bases and J 0 bases, with 20 bases left between them. There are 16 residues in the CDR3. CDR3: CATASGLTYSTDTQYF. Written as DNA, the CDR3 is TGTGCCACCGCCTCAGGCCTGACCTATAGCACAGATACGCAGTATTTT. Looking up the rest from reference TRBV19 and TRBJ2-3 gives the full variable domain: DGGITQSPKYLFRKEGQNVTLSCEQNLNHDAMYWYRQDPGQGLRLIYYSQIVNDFQKGDIAEGYSVSREKKESFPLTVTSAQKNPTAFYLCATASGLTYSTDTQYFGPGTRLTVL.

The chain employs TRBV6-1 and TRBJ2-1; D is ambiguous. Per germline, CDR1 MNHNS and CDR2 SASEGT. The CDR3 sequence is 16 residues long. Trimming removed 3 bases at V and 1 base at J, with 13 bases between. The CDR3 spells CASSDIRGGSYNEQFF. In DNA form, the CDR3 reads TGTGCCAGCAGTGATATCCGCGGTGGTTCCTACAATGAGCAGTTCTTC.

The V call is TRBV29-1, the J call TRBJ2-2; TRBD1 aligns across 7 bases. In germline, CDR1 is SQVTM, CDR2 ANQGSEA. Losses at the gene ends were 6 bases for V and 0 bases for J; bases not matched to a gene: 10. The CDR3 extends over 16 amino acids. The CDR3 coding sequence is TGCAGCGTCTGGTTGACCGGGACAGCGAACACCGGGGAGCTGTTTTTT. It codes for CSVWLTGTANTGELFF.

V gene TRBV7-6 combines with J gene TRBJ2-2, with a possible D match to TRBD2 (5 bases). This CDR3 has 13 residues. Germline V lookup: CDR1 SGHVS, CDR2 FNYEAQ. Trimming cost V 5 bases and J 5 bases, with 9 bases left between them. CDR3 sequence: CASSPSGTGELFF. In nucleotides, the CDR3 is TGTGCCAGCAGCCCATCGGGGACCGGGGAGCTGTTTTTT.

The rearrangement links TRBV7-9 to TRBJ2-5; a weak D match, TRBD2 (6 bases). CDR3 length: 14 amino acids. Trimming took off 1 base at V and 2 bases at J, with 8 bases between the two ends. Germline CDR1 reads SEHNR; CDR2 reads FQNEAQ (reference sequence). CDR3 in amino acids: CASSLERVQETQYF. In DNA, the CDR3 is TGTGCCAGCAGCTTAGAGCGGGTACAAGAGACCCAGTACTTC.

The rearrangement joins TRBV7-9 to TRBJ2-7, with D perhaps given as TRBD1 or TRBD2 (5 bases each). V was cut by 4 bases and J by 4 bases, with 20 bases left in between. The CDR3 is 16 amino acids. Germline V gives CDR1 SEHNR, CDR2 FQNEAQ (reference sequence). This CDR3 is CASSSPLQGAPYEQYF. As DNA, the CDR3 is TGTGCCAGCAGCTCGCCTCTTCAGGGAGCCCCTTACGAGCAGTACTTC.

The J gene is TRBJ2-5, the V gene TRBV7-9; TRBD1 matches at 11 bases. CDR1 SEHNR and CDR2 FQNEAQ come from the germline V gene (reference sequence). The CDR3 is made up of 16 amino acids. Unmatched junction bases numbered 8, after V lost 5 bases and J lost 3 bases. CDR3 bases: TGTGCCAGCAGCCCGCCGGGGGACAGGGGGAAAGAGACCCAGTACTTC. It codes for CASSPPGDRGKETQYF. Looking up the rest from reference TRBV7-9 and TRBJ2-5 gives the full variable domain: DTGVSQNPRHKITKRGQNVTFRCDPISEHNRLYWYRQTLGQGPEFLTYFQNEAQLEKSRLLSDRFSAERPKGSFSTLEIQRTEQGDSAMYLCASSPPGDRGKETQYFGPGTRLLVL.

This rearrangement joins TRBV7-9 to TRBJ2-7; the D gene is possibly TRBD1 (5 bases). Germline assignment: CDR1 SEHNR and CDR2 FQNEAQ (reference sequence). The CDR3 is 14 residues long. The V end lost 1 base, the J end lost 5 bases, and 12 bases lay between the germline ends. CDR3 bases: TGTGCCAGCAGCTTAGGGCAGGGTTCTAACGAGCAGTACTTC. It yields the protein CASSLGQGSNEQYF.

The chain combines TRBV4-1 with TRBJ2-7; 7 bases map to TRBD1. V lost 4 bases, J lost 2 bases, and 14 bases stayed unmatched. This CDR3 has 17 amino acids. Germline V gene data show CDR1 as MGHRA and CDR2 as YSYEKL. In DNA, the CDR3 is TGCGCCAGCAGCCTCGTCCCCTCCCGGGACAGTCCCTACGAGCAGTACTTC. Its protein is CASSLVPSRDSPYEQYF.